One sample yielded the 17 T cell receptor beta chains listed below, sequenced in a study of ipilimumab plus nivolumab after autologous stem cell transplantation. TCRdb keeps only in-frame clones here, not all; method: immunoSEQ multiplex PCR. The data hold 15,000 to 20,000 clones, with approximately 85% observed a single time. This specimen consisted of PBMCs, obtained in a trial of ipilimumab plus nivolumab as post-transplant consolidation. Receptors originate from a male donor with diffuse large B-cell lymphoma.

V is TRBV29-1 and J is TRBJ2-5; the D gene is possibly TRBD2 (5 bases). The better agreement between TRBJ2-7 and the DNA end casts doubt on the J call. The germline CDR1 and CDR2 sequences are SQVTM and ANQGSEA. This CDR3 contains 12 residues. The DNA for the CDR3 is TGCAGCGTTGTACGTGAGGGCTACGAGCAGTACTTC. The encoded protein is CSVVREGYEQYF.

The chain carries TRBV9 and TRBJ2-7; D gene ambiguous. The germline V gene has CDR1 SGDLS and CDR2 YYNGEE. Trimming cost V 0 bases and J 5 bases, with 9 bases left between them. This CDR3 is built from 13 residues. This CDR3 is CASSVEPHHEQYF. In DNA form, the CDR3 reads TGTGCCAGCAGCGTAGAACCACACCACGAGCAGTACTTC.

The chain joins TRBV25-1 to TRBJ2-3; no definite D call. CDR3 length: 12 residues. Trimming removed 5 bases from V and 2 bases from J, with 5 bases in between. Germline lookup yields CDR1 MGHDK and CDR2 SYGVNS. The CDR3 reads CASSKNTDTQYF. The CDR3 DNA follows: TGTGCCAGCAGTAAGAACACAGATACGCAGTATTTT.

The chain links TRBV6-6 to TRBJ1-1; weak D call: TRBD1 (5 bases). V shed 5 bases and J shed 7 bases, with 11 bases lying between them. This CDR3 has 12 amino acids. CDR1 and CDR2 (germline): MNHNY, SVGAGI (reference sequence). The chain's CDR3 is CASSPTGGEAFF. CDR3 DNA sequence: TGTGCCAGCAGTCCTACCGGGGGTGAAGCTTTCTTT.

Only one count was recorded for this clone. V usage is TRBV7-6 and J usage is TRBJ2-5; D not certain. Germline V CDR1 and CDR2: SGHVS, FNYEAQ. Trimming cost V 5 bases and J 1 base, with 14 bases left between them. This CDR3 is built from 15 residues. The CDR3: CASSPRPDFQETQYF. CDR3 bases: TGTGCCAGCAGCCCCCGTCCCGACTTCCAAGAGACCCAGTACTTC.

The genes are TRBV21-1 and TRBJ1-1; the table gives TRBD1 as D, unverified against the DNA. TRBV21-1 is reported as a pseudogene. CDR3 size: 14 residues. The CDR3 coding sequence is TGTGCCAGCAGCAAAGGTCAGAATTACACTGAAGCTTTCTTT. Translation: CASSKGQNYTEAFF.

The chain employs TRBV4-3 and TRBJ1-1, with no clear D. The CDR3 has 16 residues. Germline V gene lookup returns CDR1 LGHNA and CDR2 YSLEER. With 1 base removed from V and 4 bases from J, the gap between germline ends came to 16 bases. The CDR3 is CASSQGEGRGVTEAFF. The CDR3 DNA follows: TGCGCCAGCAGCCAAGGAGAGGGTCGAGGAGTCACTGAAGCTTTCTTT.

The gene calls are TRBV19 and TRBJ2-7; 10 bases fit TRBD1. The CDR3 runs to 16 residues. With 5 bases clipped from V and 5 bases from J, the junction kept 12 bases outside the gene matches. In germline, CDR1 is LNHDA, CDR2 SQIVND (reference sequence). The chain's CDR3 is CASSPRQGAIQHEQYF. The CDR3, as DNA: TGTGCCAGTAGTCCAAGACAGGGGGCTATCCAACACGAGCAGTACTTC.

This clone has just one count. CDR3 DNA: TGTGCCAGCAGCTTAGTGGACAGGGCGATAGGGACCCAGTACTTC. Protein product: CASSLVDRAIGTQYF. The gene calls are TRBV7-8 and TRBJ2-5, with TRBD1 identical over 8 bases. CDR1 is SGHVS, CDR2 FQNEAQ, per germline. CDR3 length equals 15 residues. The J segment lost 7 bases and the V segment lost 1 base, leaving 8 bases of the junction unmatched.

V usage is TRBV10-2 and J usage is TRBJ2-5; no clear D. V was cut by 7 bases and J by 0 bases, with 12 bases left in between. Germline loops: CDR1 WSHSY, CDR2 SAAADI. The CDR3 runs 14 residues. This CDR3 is CASTPDLYQETQYF. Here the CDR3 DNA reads TGCGCCAGCACTCCCGACTTGTACCAAGAGACCCAGTACTTC.

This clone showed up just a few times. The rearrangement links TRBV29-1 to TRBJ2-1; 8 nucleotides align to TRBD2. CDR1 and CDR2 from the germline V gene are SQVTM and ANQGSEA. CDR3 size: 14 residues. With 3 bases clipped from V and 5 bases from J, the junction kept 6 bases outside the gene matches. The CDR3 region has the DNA TGCAGCGTTGAGGTTAGCGGGGTTCACAATGAGCAGTTCTTC. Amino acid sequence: CSVEVSGVHNEQFF.

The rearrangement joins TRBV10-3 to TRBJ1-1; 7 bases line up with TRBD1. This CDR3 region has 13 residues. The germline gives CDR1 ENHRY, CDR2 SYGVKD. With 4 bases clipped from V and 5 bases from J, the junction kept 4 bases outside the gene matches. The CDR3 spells CAISGSGGTEAFF. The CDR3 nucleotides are TGTGCCATCAGTGGTTCAGGGGGGACTGAAGCTTTCTTT.

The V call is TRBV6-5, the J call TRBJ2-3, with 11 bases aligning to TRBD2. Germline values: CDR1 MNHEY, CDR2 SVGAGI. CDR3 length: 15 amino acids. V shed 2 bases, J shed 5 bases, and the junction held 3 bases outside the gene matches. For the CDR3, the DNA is TGTGCCAGCAGTTACCTAGCGGGGGGCCAAGATACGCAGTATTTT. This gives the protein CASSYLAGGQDTQYF.

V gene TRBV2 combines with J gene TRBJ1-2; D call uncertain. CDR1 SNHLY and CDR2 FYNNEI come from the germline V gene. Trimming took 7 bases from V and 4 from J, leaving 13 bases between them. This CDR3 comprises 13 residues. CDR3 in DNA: TGTGCCAGCAAAATCGGGGAGCTCTATGGCTACACCTTC. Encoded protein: CASKIGELYGYTF.

This CDR3 is CASSLVLAARGLEQYF. Here the CDR3 DNA reads TGTGCCAGCAGCTTAGTATTAGCAGCGCGCGGTCTCGAGCAGTACTTC. J is TRBJ2-7 and V is TRBV7-2; D remains ambiguous. Germline CDR1 and CDR2: SGHTA and FQGNSA. Trimming shortened V by 1 base and J by 6 bases, and 19 bases separated the two germline ends. This CDR3 spans 16 amino acids.

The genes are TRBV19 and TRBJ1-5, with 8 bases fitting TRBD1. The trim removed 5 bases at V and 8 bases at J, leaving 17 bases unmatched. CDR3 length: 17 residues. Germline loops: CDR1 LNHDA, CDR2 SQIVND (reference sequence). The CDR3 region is CASSSLSDRERLKPQHF. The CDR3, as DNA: TGTGCCAGTAGTTCCCTCTCGGACAGGGAGAGACTCAAGCCCCAGCATTTT. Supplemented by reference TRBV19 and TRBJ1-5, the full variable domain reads DGGITQSPKYLFRKEGQNVTLSCEQNLNHDAMYWYRQDPGQGLRLIYYSQIVNDFQKGDIAEGYSVSREKKESFPLTVTSAQKNPTAFYLCASSSLSDRERLKPQHFGDGTRLSIL.

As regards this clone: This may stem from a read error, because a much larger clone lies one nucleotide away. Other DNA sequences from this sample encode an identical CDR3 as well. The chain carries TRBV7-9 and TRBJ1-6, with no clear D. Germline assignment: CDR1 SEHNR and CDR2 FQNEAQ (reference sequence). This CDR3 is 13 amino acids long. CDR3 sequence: CASSLDYLSPLHF. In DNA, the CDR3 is TGCGCCAGCAGCTTAGATTACCTTTCACCCCTCCACTTT. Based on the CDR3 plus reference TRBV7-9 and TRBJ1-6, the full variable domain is DTGVSQNPRHKITKRGQNVTFRCDPISEHNRLYWYRQTLGQGPEFLTYFQNEAQLEKSRLLSDRFSAERPKGSFSTLEIQRTEQGDSAMYLCASSLDYLSPLHFGNGTRLTVT.